This T cell receptor beta chain was identified in a study of blood T cell repertoires in COVID-19. Study details: Nucleic acid was either cDNA or gDNA, and it came from T cells, B-cell-depleted T cells, or PBMCs.

CDR1 and CDR2 from the germline V gene are KGHDR and SFDVKD. The CDR3 length is 16 residues. Trimming removed 2 bases from V and 1 base from J; junction bases left unmatched: 2. Under the authors' procedure: Nucleated cell counts were estimated from reference gene primer amplification. Sequenced by immunoSEQ multiplex PCR; TCRdb stores in-frame clones only, minus some. V, J and clone size derive from that table, while D and trimming were established from the DNA sequence. Of around 300,000 clones listed, around 86% were seen once; the top ten hold 1%. The sample was peripheral blood. The origin of this receptor is a man in his fifties or sixties with active or convalescent COVID-19. This chain links TRBV24-1 with TRBJ2-5; TRBD1 matches 11 bases. The CDR3 is CATSDSGQGGQETQYF. CDR3 DNA: TGTGCCACCAGTGATTCGGGACAGGGGGGCCAAGAGACCCAGTACTTC.